A selection of T cell receptor beta chains follows, all from one sample in a study of cytomegalovirus exposure and HLA in healthy donors. Measured with immunoSEQ multiplex PCR; TCRdb has only the in-frame clones, and not every one. The top ten hold about 9.7% of the sample, which has 150,000 to 200,000 clones, 80% seen once. The sample comprised PBMCs. These receptors were collected from a man aged 18 to 30 in good health and CMV-seropositive. Both conserved end residues are part of each CDR3. D genes are given only for firm matches. A clone size is listed for some rows: how often the clone was seen (once, few, many), or a class if it is expanded.

cdr3_length d_call j_call clone_size v_call cdr3_aa cdr3_nt
15 - TRBJ1-4 - TRBV28 CASSDQGFPNEKLFF TGTGCCAGCAGTGACCAGGGGTTCCCTAATGAAAAACTGTTTTTT
16 TRBD1 TRBJ2-3 - TRBV7-3 CASSLTGTGYTDTQYF TGTGCCAGCAGCTTAACGGGGACAGGGTACACAGATACGCAGTATTTT
16 - TRBJ2-4 - TRBV7-9 CASSPAGLVAKNIQYF TGTGCCAGCAGCCCAGCAGGGTTGGTAGCCAAAAACATTCAGTACTTC
15 TRBD1 TRBJ1-2 few TRBV4-1 CASSQQTGPLRGYTF TGCGCCAGCAGCCAACAGACAGGGCCCCTGAGGGGCTACACCTTC
14 TRBD1 TRBJ1-1 once TRBV6-5 CASSNYRGHLEAFF TGTGCCAGCAGCAACTACAGGGGGCACCTTGAAGCTTTCTTT
16 - TRBJ2-1 - TRBV7-8 CASSLARVWSYNEQFF TGTGCCAGCAGCTTAGCGAGAGTGTGGTCCTACAATGAGCAGTTCTTC
13 - TRBJ2-7 - TRBV5-6 CASSVGGSYEQYF TGTGCCAGCAGCGTCGGCGGCTCCTACGAGCAGTACTTC
15 - TRBJ1-1 - TRBV5-5 CASRPQRAMNTEAFF TGTGCCAGCAGGCCACAGCGGGCCATGAACACTGAAGCTTTCTTT
14 - TRBJ2-3 - TRBV9 CASRGREGTDTQYF TGTGCCAGCAGGGGTCGGGAAGGCACAGATACGCAGTATTTT
20 - TRBJ2-3 - TRBV11-3 CASSLVGARAGAPSTDTQYF TGTGCCAGCAGCTTAGTGGGGGCCAGGGCAGGGGCCCCTAGCACAGATACGCAGTATTTT
16 TRBD2 TRBJ2-5 once TRBV5-1 CASSRQQLAGRETQYF TGCGCCAGCAGCCGTCAACAACTAGCGGGAAGAGAGACCCAGTACTTC
16 - TRBJ1-5 few TRBV28 CASSFTPTGINQPQHF TGTGCCAGCAGTTTTACTCCTACAGGGATCAATCAGCCCCAGCATTTT
13 - TRBJ1-1 few TRBV27 CASISLLNTEAFF TGTGCCAGCATCTCACTGTTGAACACTGAAGCTTTCTTT
14 TRBD1 TRBJ1-1 - TRBV7-3 CASSLTQGGTEAFF TGTGCCAGCAGCTTAACCCAGGGGGGCACTGAAGCTTTCTTT
13 - TRBJ1-1 - TRBV6-6 CANAARGNTEAFF TGTGCCAACGCCGCCCGGGGGAACACTGAAGCTTTCTTT
15 TRBD1 TRBJ2-2 few TRBV5-1 CASSPDRVNTGELFF TGCGCCAGCAGCCCAGACAGGGTGAACACCGGGGAGCTGTTTTTT
15 - TRBJ2-3 - TRBV5-6 CASSGLGPRADTQYF TGTGCCAGCAGCGGGCTCGGTCCCCGAGCAGATACGCAGTATTTT
13 TRBD1 TRBJ1-2 - TRBV14 CASSQAGGRGYTF TGTGCCAGCAGCCAAGCAGGGGGACGCGGCTACACCTTC
19 - TRBJ1-3 - TRBV6-1 CASSEARGLMQSSGNTIYF TGTGCCAGCAGTGAAGCGCGGGGATTAATGCAAAGCTCTGGAAACACCATATATTTT
14 TRBD2 TRBJ2-1 - TRBV7-2 CASSRGGSYNEQFF TGTGCCAGCAGCCGGGGGGGCTCCTACAATGAGCAGTTCTTC
14 - TRBJ1-1 - TRBV19 CASSLDRFPPEAFF TGTGCCAGTAGTCTAGACAGGTTCCCTCCTGAAGCTTTCTTT
16 - TRBJ2-7 - TRBV5-6 CASSLAKGGRTYEQYF TGTGCCAGCAGCTTGGCCAAAGGTGGCAGGACCTACGAGCAGTACTTC
12 TRBD1 TRBJ2-7 - TRBV30 CAWKGQAYEQYF TGTGCCTGGAAAGGACAGGCCTACGAGCAGTACTTC
15 - TRBJ1-3 once TRBV6-6 CASSQQLNSGNTIYF TGTGCCAGCAGCCAACAGCTGAACTCTGGAAACACCATATATTTT
13 - TRBJ2-7 - TRBV28 CASRQELTYEQYF TGTGCCAGCCGACAGGAGCTGACCTACGAGCAGTACTTC
11 - TRBJ2-5 - TRBV20-1 CSARETRDQYF TGCAGTGCTAGAGAAACGCGTGACCAGTACTTC
14 TRBD2 TRBJ2-7 once TRBV6-1 CASSEQGGTYEQYF TGTGCCAGCAGTGAACAGGGAGGGACCTACGAGCAGTACTTC
16 TRBD2 TRBJ2-5 - TRBV7-9 CASSLSGGGVEETQYF TGTGCCAGCAGCTTATCCGGGGGGGGAGTGGAAGAGACCCAGTACTTC
12 - TRBJ1-5 - TRBV7-8 CASSQINQPQHF TGTGCCAGCAGCCAAATTAATCAGCCCCAGCATTTT
16 TRBD1 TRBJ2-2 - TRBV6-5 CASSSRTGGNTGELFF TGTGCCAGCAGTTCTCGGACAGGGGGAAACACCGGGGAGCTGTTTTTT
13 TRBD1 TRBJ1-1 - TRBV2 CASSTNRGVEAFF TGTGCCAGCAGCACCAACAGGGGAGTGGAAGCTTTCTTT
16 - TRBJ2-5 - TRBV4-2 CASSQDLQWAQETQYF TGTGCCAGCAGCCAAGATCTTCAGTGGGCTCAAGAGACCCAGTACTTC
16 TRBD1 TRBJ2-2 - TRBV15 CATSRAGTANTGELFF TGTGCCACCAGCAGAGCCGGGACAGCAAACACCGGGGAGCTGTTTTTT
15 TRBD1 TRBJ1-2 - TRBV7-9 CASSLERDRVYGYTF TGTGCCAGCAGCTTAGAGCGGGACAGGGTCTATGGCTACACCTTC
15 - TRBJ2-7 - TRBV5-1 CASSFDRPGTYEQYF TGCGCCAGCAGCTTTGACAGGCCGGGTACCTACGAGCAGTACTTC
13 - TRBJ1-1 - TRBV27 CASADREGPEAFF TGTGCCAGCGCGGACAGAGAGGGCCCTGAAGCTTTCTTT
15 TRBD2 TRBJ2-1 - TRBV4-2 CASSLQRDLDNEQFF TGTGCCAGCAGCCTACAGCGGGATCTCGACAATGAGCAGTTCTTC
14 TRBD2 TRBJ2-1 - TRBV29-1 CSASVAGGRDEQFF TGCAGCGCCTCAGTAGCGGGAGGCCGCGATGAGCAGTTCTTC
17 TRBD1 TRBJ2-1 - TRBV25-1 CASSRQRQGRLYNEQFF TGTGCCAGCAGTCGGCAGCGACAGGGCCGCCTATACAATGAGCAGTTCTTC
12 - TRBJ1-1 - TRBV7-9 CASSQGNTEAFF TGTGCCAGCAGCCAGGGGAACACTGAAGCTTTCTTT
9 TRBD1 TRBJ1-1 once TRBV29-1 CSAGWDSFF TGCAGCGCTGGCTGGGACAGTTTCTTT
14 - TRBJ2-7 - TRBV27 CASSLEPRLGEQYF TGTGCCAGCAGTCTAGAACCGAGGCTCGGCGAGCAGTACTTC
16 TRBD1 TRBJ2-1 - TRBV28 CASSLSRQGVMNEQFF TGTGCCAGCAGTTTATCGAGACAGGGGGTCATGAATGAGCAGTTCTTC